This T cell receptor (beta chain) was sequenced during a study of blood T cells in healthy people across ages. Study-wide findings and caveats: The recorded TCR beta diversity per million T cells decreased in a roughly linear manner with age. Diversity figures based on one million T cells were deemed too low.

Combining a sample-barcoded 5' primer with a J-beta primer mix, a second PCR ran for roughly 7 to 12 cycles. Using its own MiXCR run on the 5' RACE reads, TCRdb lists one record per CDR3 protein. Of around 900,000 distinct CDR3 sequences in the sample, approximately 50% were seen once. This clonotype was detected once. Its antigen is unidentified. CDR3 length: 14 amino acids. CDR1 and CDR2 from the germline V gene are PRHDT and FYEKMQ (reference sequence). Specimen: blood. This clonotype originated in a woman aged 55-69 years in good health. The chain uses TRBV13 and TRBJ2-5; tentative D call: TRBD2 (5 bases). Near its end, the DNA agrees better with TRBJ2-7, so the J call may be wrong. The CDR3 bases are TGTGCCAGCAGCTTCATAGGGAGCTCCTACGAGCAGTACTTC. Residues: CASSFIGSSYEQYF.